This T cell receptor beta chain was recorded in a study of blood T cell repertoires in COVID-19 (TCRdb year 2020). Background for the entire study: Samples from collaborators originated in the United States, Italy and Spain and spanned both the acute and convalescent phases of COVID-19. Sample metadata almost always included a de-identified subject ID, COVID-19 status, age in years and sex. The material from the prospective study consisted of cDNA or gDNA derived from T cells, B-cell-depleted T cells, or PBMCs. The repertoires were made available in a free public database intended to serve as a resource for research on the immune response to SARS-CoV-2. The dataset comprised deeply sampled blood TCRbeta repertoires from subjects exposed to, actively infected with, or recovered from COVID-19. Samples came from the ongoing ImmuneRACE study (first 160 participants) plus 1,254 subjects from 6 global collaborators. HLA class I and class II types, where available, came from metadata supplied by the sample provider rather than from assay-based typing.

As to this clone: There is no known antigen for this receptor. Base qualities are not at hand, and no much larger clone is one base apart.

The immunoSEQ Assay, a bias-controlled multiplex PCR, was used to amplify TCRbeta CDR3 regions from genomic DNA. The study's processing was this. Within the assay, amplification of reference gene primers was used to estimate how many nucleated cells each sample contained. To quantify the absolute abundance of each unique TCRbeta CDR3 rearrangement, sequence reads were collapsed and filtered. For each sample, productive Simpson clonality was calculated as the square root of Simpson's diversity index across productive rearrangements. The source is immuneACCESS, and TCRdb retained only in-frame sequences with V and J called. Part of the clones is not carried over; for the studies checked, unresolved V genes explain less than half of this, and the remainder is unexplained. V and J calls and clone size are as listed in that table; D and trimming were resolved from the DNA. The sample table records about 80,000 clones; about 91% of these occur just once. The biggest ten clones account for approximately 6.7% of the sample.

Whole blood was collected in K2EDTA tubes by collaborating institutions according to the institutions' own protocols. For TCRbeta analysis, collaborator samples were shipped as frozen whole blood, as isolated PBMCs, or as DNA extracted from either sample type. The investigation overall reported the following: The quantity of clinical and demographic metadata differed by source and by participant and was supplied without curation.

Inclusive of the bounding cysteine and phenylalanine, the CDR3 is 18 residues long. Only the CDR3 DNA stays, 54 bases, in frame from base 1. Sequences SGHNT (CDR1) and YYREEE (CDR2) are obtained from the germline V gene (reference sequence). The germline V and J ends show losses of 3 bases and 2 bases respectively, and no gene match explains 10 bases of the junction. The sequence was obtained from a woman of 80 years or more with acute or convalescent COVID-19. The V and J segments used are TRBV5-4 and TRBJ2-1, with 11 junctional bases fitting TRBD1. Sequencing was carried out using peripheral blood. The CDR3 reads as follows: CASSSAIPGQGAYNEQFF. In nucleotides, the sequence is TGTGCCAGCAGCTCGGCAATACCGGGACAGGGGGCCTACAATGAGCAGTTCTTC.